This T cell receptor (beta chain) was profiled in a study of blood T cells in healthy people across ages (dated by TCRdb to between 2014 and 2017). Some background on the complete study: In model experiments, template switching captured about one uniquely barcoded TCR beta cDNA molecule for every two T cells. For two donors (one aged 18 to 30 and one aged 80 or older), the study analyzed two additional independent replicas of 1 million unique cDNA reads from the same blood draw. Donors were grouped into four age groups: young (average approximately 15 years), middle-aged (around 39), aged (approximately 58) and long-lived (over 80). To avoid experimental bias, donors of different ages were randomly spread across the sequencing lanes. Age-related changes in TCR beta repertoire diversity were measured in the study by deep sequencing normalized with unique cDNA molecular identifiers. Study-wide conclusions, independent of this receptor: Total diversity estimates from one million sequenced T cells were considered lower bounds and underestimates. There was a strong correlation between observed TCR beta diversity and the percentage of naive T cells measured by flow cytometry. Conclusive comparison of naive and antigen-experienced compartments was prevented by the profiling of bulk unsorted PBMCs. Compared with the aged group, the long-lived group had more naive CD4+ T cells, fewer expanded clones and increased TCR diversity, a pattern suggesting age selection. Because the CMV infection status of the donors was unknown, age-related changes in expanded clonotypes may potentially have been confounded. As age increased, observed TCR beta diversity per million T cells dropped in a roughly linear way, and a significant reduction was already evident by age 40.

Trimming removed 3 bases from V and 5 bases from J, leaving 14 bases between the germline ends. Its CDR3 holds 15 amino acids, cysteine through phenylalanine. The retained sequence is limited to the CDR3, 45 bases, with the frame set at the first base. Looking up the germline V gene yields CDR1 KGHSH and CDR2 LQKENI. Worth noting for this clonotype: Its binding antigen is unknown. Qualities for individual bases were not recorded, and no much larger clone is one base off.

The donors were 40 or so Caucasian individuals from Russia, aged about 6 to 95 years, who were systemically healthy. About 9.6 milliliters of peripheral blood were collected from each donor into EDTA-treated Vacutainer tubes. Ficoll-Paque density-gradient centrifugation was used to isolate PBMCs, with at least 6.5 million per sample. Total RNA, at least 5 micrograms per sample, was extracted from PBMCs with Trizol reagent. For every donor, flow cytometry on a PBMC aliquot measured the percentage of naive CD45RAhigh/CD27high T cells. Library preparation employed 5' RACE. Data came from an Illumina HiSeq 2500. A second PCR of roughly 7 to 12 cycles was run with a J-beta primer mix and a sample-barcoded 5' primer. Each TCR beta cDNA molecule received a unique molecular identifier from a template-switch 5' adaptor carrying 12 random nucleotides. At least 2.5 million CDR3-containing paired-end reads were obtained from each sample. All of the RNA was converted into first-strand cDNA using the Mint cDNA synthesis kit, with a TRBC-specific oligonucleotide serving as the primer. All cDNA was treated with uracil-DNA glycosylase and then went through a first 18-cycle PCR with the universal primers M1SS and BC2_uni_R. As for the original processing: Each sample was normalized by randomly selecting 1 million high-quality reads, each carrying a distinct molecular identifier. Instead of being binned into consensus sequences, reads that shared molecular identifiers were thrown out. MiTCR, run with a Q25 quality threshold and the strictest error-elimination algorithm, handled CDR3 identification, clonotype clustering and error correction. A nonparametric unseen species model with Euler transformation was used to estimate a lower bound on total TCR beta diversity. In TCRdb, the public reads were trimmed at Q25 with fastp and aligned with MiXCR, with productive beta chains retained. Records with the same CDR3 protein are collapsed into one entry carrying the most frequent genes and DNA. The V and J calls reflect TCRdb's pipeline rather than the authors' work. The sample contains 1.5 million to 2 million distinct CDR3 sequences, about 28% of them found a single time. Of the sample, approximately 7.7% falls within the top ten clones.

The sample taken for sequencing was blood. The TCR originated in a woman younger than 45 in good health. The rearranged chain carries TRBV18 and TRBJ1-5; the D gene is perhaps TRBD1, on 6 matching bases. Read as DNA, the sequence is TGTGCCAGCTCACCGTCTCCAGGGGTCGATCAGCCCCAGCATTTT. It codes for CASSPSPGVDQPQHF.